This T cell receptor beta chain was found in a study of early T cells in non-severe SARS-CoV-2 infection (dated by TCRdb to the early 2020s). In terms of the full investigation: TCR sequencing used bulk RNA from unsorted whole blood, so alpha and beta chains could not be paired. The study at large found these results: VDJdb matching was skewed toward anti-spike CD8 responses, so virus-specific expansions were likely underestimated and private and CD4 specificities were missed.

The library came from 5' RACE. TCRdb shows the sequencer as NextSeq 500. To correct for sequencing error and PCR bias, the TCR library protocol tagged individual cDNA molecules with unique molecular identifiers. Both TCR alpha and beta chains were sequenced, and tight co-correlation was observed between alpha and beta sequence abundances in each sample. For the original study's pipeline: Decombinator V4 was used to annotate TCR sequences for V gene, J gene and CDR3. Expanded TCRs were defined as changing significantly between any two time points under a Poisson model with p below 0.0001. TCR abundances were normalised to the total number of TCRs sequenced per sample and were expressed as counts per million. MAIT TCRs were defined by TRAV1-2 paired with TRAJ12, TRAJ20 or TRAJ33, and iNKT TCRs by TRAV10 paired with TRAJ18. A search of VDJdb, accessed on 1 November 2021, was run for TCRs annotated to CMV, EBV and SARS-CoV-2, with TCRs annotated for multiple antigens excluded. The public reads were reanalyzed by TCRdb: fastp trimming at Q25, MiXCR alignment, in-frame beta chains only. A single entry per CDR3 protein holds the most common genes and DNA from its merged rows. TCRdb's processing, not the authors', yielded these V and J calls. The sample data list tens of thousands of distinct CDR3 sequences, and 5% of these were observed just once. The ten largest clones add up to around 7.3% of the sample.

Set within a cohort of healthcare workers in London, UK, this nested case-control study involved weekly PCR testing of nasopharyngeal swabs along with blood sampling. Healthcare workers were recruited during the week of the UK lockdown, between 23 and 31 March 2020, and followed weekly for up to about 15 weeks. From the cysteine through the phenylalanine, the CDR3 covers 15 amino acids. Only the CDR3 part of the read is kept: 45 bases, read in frame from the first base. Via the germline V gene (reference sequence), CDR1 is DFQATT and CDR2 SNEGSKA. Germline trimming: 5 bases from V, 5 bases from J; junction bases outside gene matches: 9. A few counts support this clonotype. What this receptor recognizes is not known. Per-base quality was not reported, and no clone a single base away is much larger than it.

Source: whole blood, taken at baseline. The clonotype was recovered from an adult who was a healthcare worker with PCR-confirmed SARS-CoV-2 infection or an uninfected control (not recorded which). The rearrangement joined TRBV20-1 to TRBJ2-3, and 11 junction bases match TRBD2. The CDR3 reads CSALSTSGTGDTQYF. The nucleotide sequence is TGCAGTGCTCTATCGACTAGCGGGACGGGAGATACGCAGTATTTT.